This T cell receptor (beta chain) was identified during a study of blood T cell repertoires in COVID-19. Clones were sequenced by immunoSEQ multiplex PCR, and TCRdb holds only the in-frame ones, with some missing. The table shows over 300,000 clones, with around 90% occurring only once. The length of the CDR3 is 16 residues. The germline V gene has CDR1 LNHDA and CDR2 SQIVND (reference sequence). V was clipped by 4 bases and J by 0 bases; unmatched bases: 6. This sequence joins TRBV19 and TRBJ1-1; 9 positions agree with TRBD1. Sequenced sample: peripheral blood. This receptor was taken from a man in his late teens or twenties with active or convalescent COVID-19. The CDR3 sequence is CASSTRTGAMNTEAFF. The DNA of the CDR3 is TGTGCCAGTAGTACTCGGACAGGGGCGATGAACACTGAAGCTTTCTTT.